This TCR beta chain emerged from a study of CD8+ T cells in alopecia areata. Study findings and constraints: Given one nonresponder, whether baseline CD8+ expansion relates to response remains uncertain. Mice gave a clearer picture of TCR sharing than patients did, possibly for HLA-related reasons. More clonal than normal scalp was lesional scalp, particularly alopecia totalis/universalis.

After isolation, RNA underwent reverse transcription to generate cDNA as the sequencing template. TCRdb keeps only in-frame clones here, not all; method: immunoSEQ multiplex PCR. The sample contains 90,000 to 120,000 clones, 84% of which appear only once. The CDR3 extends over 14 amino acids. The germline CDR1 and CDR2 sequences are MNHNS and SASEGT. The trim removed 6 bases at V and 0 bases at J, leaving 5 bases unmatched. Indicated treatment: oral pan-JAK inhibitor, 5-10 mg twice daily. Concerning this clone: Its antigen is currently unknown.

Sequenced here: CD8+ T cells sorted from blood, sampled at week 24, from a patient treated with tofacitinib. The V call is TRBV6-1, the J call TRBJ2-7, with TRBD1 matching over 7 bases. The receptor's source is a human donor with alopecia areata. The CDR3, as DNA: TGTGCCAGCAGATGGACAGGACCCTCCTACGAGCAGTACTTC. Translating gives CASRWTGPSYEQYF.